The TCR beta chain under discussion was sequenced for a study of CD8 T cells in ankylosing spondylitis. In this sample, this clonotype turned up many times. The antigen is not known. Notes on the study in general: Ankylosing spondylitis blood seemed to carry a telltale TCR beta motif made of several highly homologous variants.

The CDR3 contains 13 residues. In germline, CDR1 is MGHRA, CDR2 YSYEKL. The V end lost 3 bases, the J end lost 6 bases, and 9 bases lay between the germline ends. Library preparation for TCR beta used quantitative 5'-RACE with molecular barcodes. MiXCR was run by TCRdb on the 5' RACE reads, yielding one entry per CDR3 protein. The repertoire consists of approximately 300,000 distinct CDR3 sequences, with 7% to 9% occurring once and the leading ten covering more than 12%. The sequenced sample was blood, either unsorted or a sorted T cell fraction (not recorded which). The source of this sequence is a male donor with ankylosing spondylitis. The rearrangement uses TRBV4-1 and TRBJ2-1; D call uncertain. The CDR3 nucleotides are TGCGCCAGCAGCCAGGGAAGGGCCAATGAGCAGTTCTTC. Translation gives CASSQGRANEQFF.